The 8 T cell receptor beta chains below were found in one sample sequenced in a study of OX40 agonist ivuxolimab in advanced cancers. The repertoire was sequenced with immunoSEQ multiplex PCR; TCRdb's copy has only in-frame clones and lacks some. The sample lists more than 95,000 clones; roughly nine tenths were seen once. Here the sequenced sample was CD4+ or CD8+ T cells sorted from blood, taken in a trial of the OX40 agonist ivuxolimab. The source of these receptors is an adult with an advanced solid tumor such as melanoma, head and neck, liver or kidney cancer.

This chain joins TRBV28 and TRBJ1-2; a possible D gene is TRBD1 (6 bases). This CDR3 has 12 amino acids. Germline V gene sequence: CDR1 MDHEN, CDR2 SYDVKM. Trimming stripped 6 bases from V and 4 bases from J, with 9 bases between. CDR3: CASRTQGYGYTF. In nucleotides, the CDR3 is TGTGCCAGCAGGACACAGGGCTATGGCTACACCTTC.

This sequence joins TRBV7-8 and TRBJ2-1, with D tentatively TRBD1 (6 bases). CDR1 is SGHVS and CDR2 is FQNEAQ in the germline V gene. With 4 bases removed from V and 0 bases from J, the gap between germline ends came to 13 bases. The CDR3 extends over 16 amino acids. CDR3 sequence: CASSSPQGNSYNEQFF. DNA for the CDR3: TGTGCCAGCAGCTCCCCACAGGGAAACTCCTACAATGAGCAGTTCTTC.

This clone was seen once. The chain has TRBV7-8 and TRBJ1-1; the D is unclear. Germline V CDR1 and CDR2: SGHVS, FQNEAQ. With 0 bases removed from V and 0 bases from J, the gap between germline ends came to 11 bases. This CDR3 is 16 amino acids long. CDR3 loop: CASSLAPGRMNTEAFF. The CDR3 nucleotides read TGTGCCAGCAGCTTAGCCCCTGGACGGATGAACACTGAAGCTTTCTTT.

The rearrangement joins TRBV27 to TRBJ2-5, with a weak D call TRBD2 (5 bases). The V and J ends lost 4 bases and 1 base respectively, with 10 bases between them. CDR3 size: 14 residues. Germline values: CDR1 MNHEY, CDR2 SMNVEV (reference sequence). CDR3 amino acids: CASSYKRSQETQYF. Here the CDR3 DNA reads TGTGCCAGCAGTTACAAGCGGTCCCAAGAGACCCAGTACTTC.

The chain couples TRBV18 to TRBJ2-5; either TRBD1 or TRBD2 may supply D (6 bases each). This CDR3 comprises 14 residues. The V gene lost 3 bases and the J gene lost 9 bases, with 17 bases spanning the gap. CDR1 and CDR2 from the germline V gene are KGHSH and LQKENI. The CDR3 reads CASSPNPARGAQYF. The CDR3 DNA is TGTGCCAGCTCACCGAACCCTGCGAGGGGGGCCCAGTACTTC.

The CDR3 DNA follows: TGTGCCAGCAGTTTATCGACAGGGGGCAGGGGTTCACCCCTCCACTTT. This gives the protein CASSLSTGGRGSPLHF. The chain carries TRBV28 and TRBJ1-6; TRBD1 agrees at 10 bases. There are 16 residues in the CDR3. The V gene's germline CDR1 is MDHEN and CDR2 SYDVKM. V gave up 1 base and J gave up 9 bases; unmatched junction bases: 6.

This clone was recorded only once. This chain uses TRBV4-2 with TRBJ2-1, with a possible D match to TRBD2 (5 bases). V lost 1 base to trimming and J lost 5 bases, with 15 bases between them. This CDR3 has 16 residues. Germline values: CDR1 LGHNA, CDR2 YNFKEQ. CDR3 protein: CASSQGYGGSDNEQFF. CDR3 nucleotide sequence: TGTGCCAGCAGCCAAGGGTACGGCGGGTCCGACAATGAGCAGTTCTTC.

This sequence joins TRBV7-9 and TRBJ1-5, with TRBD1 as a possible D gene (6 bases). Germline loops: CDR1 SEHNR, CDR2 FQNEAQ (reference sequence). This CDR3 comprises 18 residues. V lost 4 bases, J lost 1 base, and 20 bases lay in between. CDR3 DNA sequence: TGTGCCAGCAGCTCTAGTACGGGGGCGAGAGGGAGCAATCAGCCCCAGCATTTT. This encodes CASSSSTGARGSNQPQHF.